A selection of T cell receptor beta chains follows, all from one sample in a study of blood T cell repertoires in COVID-19. Sequenced by immunoSEQ multiplex PCR; TCRdb stores in-frame clones only, minus some. The profile shows 150,000 to 200,000 clones, under 95% of them singletons. Material for sequencing was peripheral blood. These receptors all come from a man between 60 and 75 years old with active or convalescent COVID-19. CDR3s include the opening cysteine and the closing phenylalanine or tryptophan. Fields, in order: D gene, J gene, V gene, CDR3 length, clone size, CDR3 protein, CDR3 DNA. A D gene is named only where the DNA matches it firmly. Clone size is shown for a subset of rows, as once, few, many or a class of expanded clone.

NA TRBJ2-5 TRBV5-1 15 NA CASSYSGTIRETQYF TGCGCCAGCAGCTATTCCGGGACAATCAGAGAGACCCAGTACTTC
TRBD2 TRBJ2-2 TRBV5-1 14 NA CASSLTGGTGELFF TGCGCCAGCAGCTTGACGGGGGGAACCGGGGAGCTGTTTTTT
NA TRBJ1-6 TRBV19 13 NA CASSIQGSSPLHF TGTGCCAGTAGTATCCAGGGCAGTTCACCCCTCCACTTT
TRBD2 TRBJ2-7 TRBV4-1 15 NA CASSQGTSLFYEQYF TGCGCCAGCAGCCAAGGGACTAGTCTCTTCTACGAGCAGTACTTC
NA TRBJ1-1 TRBV7-8 13 NA CASGWGEDTEAFF TGTGCCAGCGGCTGGGGGGAGGACACTGAAGCTTTCTTT
NA TRBJ1-3 TRBV5-1 16 NA CASTPRRDTRGNTIYF TGCGCCAGCACCCCCCGGCGGGATACGAGAGGAAACACCATATATTTT
NA TRBJ2-1 TRBV6-2/TRBV6-3 15 NA CASSPMAGRYNEQFF TGTGCCAGCAGTCCAATGGCAGGCCGATACAATGAGCAGTTCTTC
NA TRBJ2-1 TRBV5-1 13 NA CASSPPAYNEQFF TGCGCCAGCAGTCCCCCAGCGTACAATGAGCAGTTCTTC
NA TRBJ1-1 TRBV5-4 16 NA CASSLVLGHLNTEAFF TGTGCCAGCAGCTTGGTATTGGGACATCTGAACACTGAAGCTTTCTTT
NA TRBJ1-6 TRBV3-1/TRBV3-2 15 NA CASSFKGFENSPLHF TGTGCCAGCAGCTTCAAGGGGTTCGAAAATTCACCCCTCCACTTT
NA TRBJ1-4 TRBV2 12 once CASSRQNEKLFF TGTGCCAGCAGCAGACAGAATGAAAAACTGTTTTTT